This T cell receptor (beta chain) is drawn from a study of blood T cell repertoires in COVID-19. Background on the study: Samples of COVID-19 (acute and convalescent) were obtained from the United States, Italy and Spain.

The repertoire was sequenced with immunoSEQ multiplex PCR; TCRdb's copy has only in-frame clones and lacks some. The sample has 150,000 to 200,000 clones, 80% to 85% seen once; the top ten hold 4.5% to 6.5%. The CDR3 is 14 residues long. V was pared by 4 bases and J by 9 bases, with 3 bases of the junction left unmatched. Germline V CDR1 and CDR2: PRHDT, FYEKMQ (reference sequence). This receptor was taken from a woman in her twenties or thirties with acute or convalescent COVID-19. The genes are TRBV13 and TRBJ1-6; 10 bases match TRBD1. The material sequenced was peripheral blood. The CDR3: CASSSGQGVSPLHF. Here the CDR3 DNA reads TGTGCCAGCAGCTCCGGACAGGGGGTTTCACCCCTCCACTTT.